This T cell receptor (beta chain) is from a study of cytomegalovirus exposure and HLA in healthy donors. General observations from the study: Confirmation in vitro established that three CMV-associated chains were specific for CMV antigens.

CDR1 MNHNY and CDR2 SVGAGI come from the germline V gene (reference sequence). The CDR3 totals 15 residues. Germline trimming cut 2 bases from V and 3 bases from J; bases unmatched to any gene: 6. PCR used 60 Vbeta primers and 13 Jbeta primers. Sequencing was performed with immunoSEQ multiplex PCR; in TCRdb, only in-frame clones are kept and a portion is missing. Of 200,000 to 250,000 clones detected, just under 85% appear once; the ten largest clones hold roughly 0.58%. Regarding this clone: Its target is not known.

This TCR was recovered from a woman aged 40 to 50 in good health and CMV-seronegative. The chain employs TRBV6-6 and TRBJ1-1, with 7 bases identical to TRBD1. Input material: PBMCs. The CDR3 reads CASSYGQGVYTEAFF. The CDR3 coding sequence is TGTGCCAGCAGTTACGGGCAGGGGGTGTACACTGAAGCTTTCTTT.